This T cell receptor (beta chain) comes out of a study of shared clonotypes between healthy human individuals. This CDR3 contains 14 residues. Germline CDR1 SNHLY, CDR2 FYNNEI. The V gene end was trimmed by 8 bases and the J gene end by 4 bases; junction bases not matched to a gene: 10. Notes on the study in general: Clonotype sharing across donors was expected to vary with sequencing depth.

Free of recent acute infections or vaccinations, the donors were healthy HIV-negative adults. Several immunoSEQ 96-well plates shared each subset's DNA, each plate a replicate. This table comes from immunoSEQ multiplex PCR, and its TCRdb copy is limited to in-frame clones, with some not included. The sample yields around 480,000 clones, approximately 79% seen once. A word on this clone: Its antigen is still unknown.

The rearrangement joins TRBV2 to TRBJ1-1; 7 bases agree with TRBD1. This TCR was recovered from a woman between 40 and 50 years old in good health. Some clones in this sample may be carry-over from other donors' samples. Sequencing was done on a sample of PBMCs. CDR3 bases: TGTGCCAGCGCCAACAGGGGCGGGAGCACTGAAGCTTTCTTT. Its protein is CASANRGGSTEAFF.